The 30 T cell receptor beta chains given below trace back to one sample, sequenced in a study of blood T cell repertoires in COVID-19. Some clones are missing from TCRdb's copy, which holds only in-frame ones; the method was immunoSEQ multiplex PCR. The top ten clones hold roughly 4.4% of a sample with about 150,000 clones, approximately 80% of them seen once. Sequenced: peripheral blood. The receptors were gathered from a human donor in a cohort sampled during active COVID-19.

This clone was counted only a few times. The J gene is TRBJ2-2, the V gene TRBV4-2, with 9 bases that match TRBD2. Trimming cost V 3 bases and J 4 bases; bases outside gene matches: 9. The V gene's germline CDR1 is LGHNA and CDR2 YNFKEQ. There are 17 residues in the CDR3. The CDR3 reads CASSHRIAGVGTGELFF. CDR3 sequence (DNA): TGTGCCAGCAGCCATAGAATAGCGGGAGTCGGCACCGGGGAGCTGTTTTTT.

This clone has only one observation. The V call is TRBV6-1, the J call TRBJ2-7; tentative D call: TRBD2 (5 bases). The CDR3 length is 15 residues. Germline CDR1 is MNHNS and CDR2 is SASEGT. CDR3 sequence: CASNEAVAGYYEQYV. CDR3 DNA sequence: TGTGCCAGCAATGAAGCGGTGGCGGGTTACTACGAGCAGTACGTC.

The CDR3 region has the DNA TGCGCCAGCAGCTTGGCTGGACAGGATAATTCACCCCTCCACTTT. It translates to CASSLAGQDNSPLHF. V and J are TRBV5-1 and TRBJ1-6; 7 nucleotides match TRBD1. Germline trimming cut 0 bases from V and 5 bases from J; bases unmatched to any gene: 2. This CDR3 comprises 15 residues. Germline CDR1 and CDR2: SGHRS and YFSETQ.

V is TRBV7-6 and J is TRBJ1-1, with TRBD1 identical over 8 bases. After removal of 4 bases from V and 3 bases from J, the junction contained 4 bases not matched to a gene. Per the germline V gene, CDR1 is SGHVS and CDR2 is FNYEAQ. The CDR3 consists of 14 residues. The DNA for the CDR3 is TGTGCCAGCAGCTCCGAGACAGGGGACACTGAAGCTTTCTTT. It yields the protein CASSSETGDTEAFF.

The rearrangement uses TRBV3-1 (or the pseudogene TRBV3-2) and TRBJ1-1, with TRBD1 matching over 7 bases. This CDR3 is 18 amino acids long. V lost 0 bases to trimming and J lost 4 bases; unmatched junction nucleotides: 14. Per the germline V gene, CDR1 is LGHDT and CDR2 is YNNKEL (reference sequence). The CDR3 coding sequence is TGTGCCAGCAGCCAAGAAGGGGGCCGAAGGCCGGGCGGCACTGAAGCTTTCTTT. The encoded protein is CASSQEGGRRPGGTEAFF.

CDR3 bases: TGTGCCAGCAGCTTAATAGCGGGAGTAAGCAATGAGCAGTTCTTC. Encoded protein: CASSLIAGVSNEQFF. The chain has TRBV7-6 and TRBJ2-1; 9 nucleotides align to TRBD2. The junction had 5 bases not matched to a gene; V was cut back by 2 bases and J by 6 bases. This CDR3 region has 15 residues. CDR1 is SGHVS, CDR2 FNYEAQ, per germline.

This chain connects TRBV19 to TRBJ1-3; D not certain. Germline V gene data show CDR1 as LNHDA and CDR2 as SQIVND (reference sequence). V was pared by 9 bases and J by 0 bases, with 21 bases between. CDR3 length: 17 residues. The CDR3 here is CASRNVEASYSGNTIYF. The CDR3 DNA sequence: TGTGCCAGCCGGAACGTAGAGGCCTCCTACTCTGGAAACACCATATATTTT.

This chain uses TRBV29-1 with TRBJ2-1, with 8 bases identical to TRBD1. Germline V CDR1 and CDR2: SQVTM, ANQGSEA. V lost 7 bases to trimming and J lost 5 bases; unmatched junction nucleotides: 10. The CDR3 length is 14 residues. The CDR3 DNA follows: TGCAGCGGGGTGGGCGGACAGGGCAACAATGAGCAGTTCTTC. Translation: CSGVGGQGNNEQFF.

This chain joins TRBV19 and TRBJ2-2; TRBD2 matches 9 bases. CDR1 is LNHDA and CDR2 is SQIVND in the germline V gene (reference sequence). Trimming at V came to 7 bases and at J to 0 bases, leaving 6 bases not matched to a gene. The CDR3 is made up of 16 amino acids. Written as DNA, the CDR3 is TGTGCCAGTACCCCTAGCGGGGCCACGAACACCGGGGAGCTGTTTTTT. Translation: CASTPSGATNTGELFF.

The chain employs TRBV14 and TRBJ2-3, with a tentative D call TRBD1 (5 bases). The CDR3 runs to 16 residues. Trimming cost V 1 base and J 4 bases, with 15 bases left between them. Germline V gene lookup returns CDR1 SGHDN and CDR2 FVKESK. The CDR3 coding sequence is TGTGCCAGCAGCCAAGGAGAGAGTACAGGTTCAGATACGCAGTATTTT. Amino acid sequence: CASSQGESTGSDTQYF. The variable domain in full, with the rest retrieved from reference TRBV14 and TRBJ2-3, is EAGVTQFPSHSVIEKGQTVTLRCDPISGHDNLYWYRRVMGKEIKFLLHFVKESKQDESGMPNNRFLAERTGGTYSTLKVQPAELEDSGVYFCASSQGESTGSDTQYFGPGTRLTVL.

J is TRBJ2-7 and V is TRBV3-1 (or the pseudogene TRBV3-2), with 9 positions matching TRBD2. The length of the CDR3 is 15 residues. The junction had 3 bases not matched to a gene; V was cut back by 3 bases and J by 0 bases. Germline V lookup: CDR1 LGHDT, CDR2 YNNKEL (reference sequence). The CDR3, as DNA: TGTGCCAGCAGCCACCGAGCGGGAGGCTCCTACGAGCAGTACGTC. Protein product: CASSHRAGGSYEQYV.

This chain joins TRBV7-2 and TRBJ2-1; 12 bases map to TRBD2. The CDR3 extends over 16 amino acids. Losses at the gene ends were 2 bases for V and 12 bases for J; bases not matched to a gene: 11. Germline CDR1 and CDR2: SGHTA and FQGNSA. CDR3 nucleotides: TGTGCCAGCAGCTTAAAGGCACTAGCGGGGGGTCTCGGGCAGTTCTTC. Translated: CASSLKALAGGLGQFF.

This chain connects TRBV6-6 to TRBJ1-2; no clear D. There are 15 residues in the CDR3. Per the germline V gene, CDR1 is MNHNY and CDR2 is SVGAGI (reference sequence). Trimming removed 6 bases from V and 8 bases from J, with 22 bases in between. The CDR3, as DNA: TGTGCCAGCAGCATGGAGTTTTACACAACATACGGCTACACCTTC. Amino acid sequence: CASSMEFYTTYGYTF.

This chain uses TRBV7-9 with TRBJ2-3, with D uncertain. Trimming took 3 bases from V and 2 from J, leaving 3 bases between them. This CDR3 has 12 residues. Germline lookup yields CDR1 SEHNR and CDR2 FQNEAQ (reference sequence). CDR3 residues: CASSFNTDTQYF. DNA for the CDR3: TGTGCCAGCAGCTTCAACACAGATACGCAGTATTTT.

The sample holds one count of this clone. The rearrangement uses TRBV27 and TRBJ2-5; D possibly corresponds to TRBD1 (6 bases). The V gene lost 10 bases and the J gene lost 2 bases, with 14 bases spanning the gap. Germline values: CDR1 MNHEY, CDR2 SMNVEV (reference sequence). The CDR3 spans 13 residues. DNA of the CDR3: TGTGCCACTCAAGGGGGATGGCAAGAGACCCAGTACTTC. Residues: CATQGGWQETQYF.

This clone was seen repeatedly, ten times or more. The J gene is TRBJ1-5, the V gene TRBV10-3; 10 bases map to TRBD1. Germline loops: CDR1 ENHRY, CDR2 SYGVKD. With 6 bases clipped from V and 2 bases from J, the junction kept 1 base outside the gene matches. The CDR3 spans 14 residues. The DNA of the CDR3 is TGTGCCATCAGGGGGACAGGGGGCAATCAGCCCCAGCATTTT. Amino acid sequence: CAIRGTGGNQPQHF.

V gene TRBV5-4 combines with J gene TRBJ2-3; 9 bases fit TRBD2. V was clipped by 2 bases and J by 11 bases; unmatched bases: 6. This CDR3 is built from 13 residues. The V gene's germline CDR1 is SGHNT and CDR2 YYREEE (reference sequence). The CDR3 here is CASSLGDSGGQYF. In DNA form, the CDR3 reads TGTGCCAGCAGCTTAGGGGATAGCGGGGGGCAGTATTTT.

This clone has just one count. This chain connects TRBV18 to TRBJ1-1; TRBD1 matches 12 bases. Germline assignment: CDR1 KGHSH and CDR2 LQKENI. This CDR3 has 18 residues. V was clipped by 3 bases and J by 3 bases; unmatched bases: 11. In DNA form, the CDR3 reads TGTGCCAGCTCACCCTTACTGGGACAGGGGGCGAAGGACACTGAAGCTTTCTTT. This translates into CASSPLLGQGAKDTEAFF.

The rearrangement joins TRBV20-1 to TRBJ2-3; 10 nucleotides match TRBD2. The CDR3 is 15 residues long. Trimming at V came to 3 bases and at J to 2 bases, leaving 5 bases not matched to a gene. The germline V gene has CDR1 DFQATT and CDR2 SNEGSKA (reference sequence). CDR3: CSASPLAGVTDTQYF. In DNA, the CDR3 is TGCAGTGCTAGTCCCCTAGCGGGAGTCACAGATACGCAGTATTTT.

J is TRBJ2-5 and V is TRBV5-4; 10 nucleotides line up with TRBD1. With V trimmed by 3 bases and J by 2 bases, 10 bases remained unmatched. Germline V gene lookup returns CDR1 SGHNT and CDR2 YYREEE (reference sequence). The CDR3 extends over 17 amino acids. The CDR3 loop is CASSWRTGGSGQETQYF. The CDR3 DNA is TGTGCCAGCAGCTGGAGGACAGGGGGAAGCGGACAAGAGACCCAGTACTTC.

The V call is TRBV2, the J call TRBJ2-4; D is unresolved. V was shortened by 5 bases and J by 0 bases, with 8 bases between the two germline ends. Germline V CDR1 and CDR2: SNHLY, FYNNEI. This CDR3 comprises 14 residues. CDR3 sequence: CASSQALAKNIQYF. The CDR3, as DNA: TGTGCCAGCAGTCAGGCCCTAGCCAAAAACATTCAGTACTTC.

This clone is deemed medium-sized. The rearrangement uses TRBV11-2 and TRBJ2-2, with 13 bases fitting TRBD2. Unmatched junction bases numbered 7, after V lost 5 bases and J lost 7 bases. Germline V gene lookup returns CDR1 SGHAT and CDR2 FQNNGV. CDR3 size: 16 residues. The DNA of the CDR3 is TGTGCCAGCAGCCCGAGGACTAGCGGGAGTGTCGGGGAGCTGTTTTTT. Encoded protein: CASSPRTSGSVGELFF.

The chain uses TRBV2 and TRBJ1-2; D may be TRBD1 (5 bases). Germline V lookup: CDR1 SNHLY, CDR2 FYNNEI. CDR3 length: 15 amino acids. V was clipped by 4 bases and J by 8 bases, with 20 bases between them. DNA for the CDR3: TGTGCCAGCAGTGGCCAGGGCCTTGCCAGTGGAGGCTACACCTTC. Residues: CASSGQGLASGGYTF. The full variable domain, rest sourced from reference TRBV2 and TRBJ1-2, is EPEVTQTPSHQVTQMGQEVILRCVPISNHLYFYWYRQILGQKVEFLVSFYNNEISEKSEIFDDQFSVERPDGSNFTLKIRSTKLEDSAMYFCASSGQGLASGGYTFGSGTRLTVV.

This chain links TRBV11-2 with TRBJ2-3; 11 bases fit TRBD2. The CDR3 is 15 amino acids. After removal of 3 bases from V and 6 bases from J, the junction contained 5 bases not matched to a gene. CDR1 is SGHAT, CDR2 FQNNGV, per germline. DNA of the CDR3: TGTGCCAGCAGCTTCGATCCTAGCGGGAGGGATACGCAGTATTTT. Protein sequence: CASSFDPSGRDTQYF.

This clone was picked up one time. The chain couples TRBV19 to TRBJ1-1; D may be TRBD1 (5 bases). V was pared by 3 bases and J by 2 bases, with 10 bases between. Germline V lookup: CDR1 LNHDA, CDR2 SQIVND (reference sequence). This CDR3 region has 14 residues. The CDR3: CASSIGGVNTEAFF. The DNA for the CDR3 is TGTGCCAGTAGTATCGGAGGGGTTAACACTGAAGCTTTCTTT.

The chain couples TRBV7-3 to TRBJ2-7, with a possible D match to TRBD2 (7 bases). The CDR3 extends over 16 amino acids. Germline assignment: CDR1 SGHTA and CDR2 FQGTGA. V was trimmed by 1 base and J by 1 base, leaving 14 bases between them. The CDR3 DNA reads as TGTGCCAGCAGCTTAAGTGGGGGGGCCCTATCCTACGAGCAGTACTTC. Residues: CASSLSGGALSYEQYF.

This clone appeared once. The rearrangement links TRBV7-3 to TRBJ2-3; D is perhaps TRBD2 (5 bases). The germline gives CDR1 SGHTA, CDR2 FQGTGA. Trimming shortened V by 5 bases and J by 3 bases, and 9 bases separated the two germline ends. The CDR3 consists of 13 residues. In DNA, the CDR3 is TGTGCCAGCAGCGGTCGCGGGACAGATACGCAGTATTTT. Its translation is CASSGRGTDTQYF.

The rearrangement uses TRBV19 and TRBJ1-5; D perhaps matches TRBD1 (6 bases). The germline V gene encodes CDR1 LNHDA and CDR2 SQIVND (reference sequence). The V end lost 3 bases, the J end lost 2 bases, and 14 bases lay between the germline ends. CDR3 length equals 16 residues. The CDR3 sequence is CASSIARGFGNQPQHF. Here the CDR3 DNA reads TGTGCCAGTAGTATTGCCAGGGGCTTTGGCAATCAGCCCCAGCATTTT.

V is TRBV27 and J is TRBJ2-6, with D perhaps TRBD1 (5 bases). With 1 base removed from V and 4 bases from J, the gap between germline ends came to 8 bases. Germline values: CDR1 MNHEY, CDR2 SMNVEV (reference sequence). The CDR3 loop spans 15 amino acids. The CDR3 DNA follows: TGTGCCAGCAGTTTATTCAGACAGGGGGCCAACGTCCTGACTTTC. Its protein is CASSLFRQGANVLTF.

The chain carries TRBV20-1 and TRBJ1-5; TRBD1 might be the D (5 bases). Trimming removed 3 bases from V and 5 bases from J, with 14 bases in between. The CDR3 contains 14 residues. Looked up from germline, CDR1 is DFQATT and CDR2 is SNEGSKA (reference sequence). The DNA of the CDR3 is TGCAGTGCTAGTCTGGGGCAGAGCTATCAGCCCCAGCATTTT. This gives the protein CSASLGQSYQPQHF.